These 4 T cell receptor beta chains were all obtained from the same sample, sequenced in a study of technical replicates of blood from several donors. Generated by immunoSEQ multiplex PCR, the TCRdb table keeps only in-frame clones and is missing some. This sample has tens of thousands of clones; roughly nine tenths occur once, and the top ten carry roughly 0.4%. The sequenced sample was T cells isolated from PBMCs. These TCRs come from a human donor in good health. Some clones in this sample may be carry-over from other donors' samples.

The V call is TRBV10-3, the J call TRBJ1-1; D is possibly TRBD1 (5 bases). Germline values: CDR1 ENHRY, CDR2 SYGVKD. This CDR3 has 14 amino acids. Trimming pared 4 bases from V and 2 bases from J, leaving 11 bases between. CDR3: CAISATGTNTEAFF. The CDR3, as DNA: TGTGCCATCAGTGCCACAGGCACCAACACTGAAGCTTTCTTT.

The CDR3 loop reads CASSLGDRGFEHEQFF. CDR3 nucleotides: TGCGCCAGCAGCTTGGGAGACAGGGGTTTTGAGCATGAGCAGTTCTTC. The V call is TRBV5-1, the J call TRBJ2-1, with 8 bases identical to TRBD1. Germline V gene sequence: CDR1 SGHRS, CDR2 YFSETQ. The V gene end was trimmed by 0 bases and the J gene end by 8 bases; junction bases not matched to a gene: 10. The CDR3 is made up of 16 amino acids.

This chain connects TRBV14 to TRBJ2-2; tentatively, D is TRBD1 (6 bases). Germline V gene lookup returns CDR1 SGHDN and CDR2 FVKESK. This CDR3 region has 14 residues. With 4 bases removed from V and 1 base from J, the gap between germline ends came to 7 bases. This CDR3 reads CASSLQGNTGELFF. The CDR3 region has the DNA TGTGCCAGCAGCCTACAGGGGAACACCGGGGAGCTGTTTTTT.

V gene TRBV19 combines with J gene TRBJ2-1; possibly TRBD2 for D (6 bases). Trimming removed 6 bases from V and 3 bases from J, with 15 bases in between. CDR1 LNHDA and CDR2 SQIVND come from the germline V gene (reference sequence). This CDR3 spans 15 amino acids. The CDR3 coding sequence is TGTGCCAGTAGCCCGGGAACTAGCATCTACAATGAGCAGTTCTTC. This sequence encodes CASSPGTSIYNEQFF.